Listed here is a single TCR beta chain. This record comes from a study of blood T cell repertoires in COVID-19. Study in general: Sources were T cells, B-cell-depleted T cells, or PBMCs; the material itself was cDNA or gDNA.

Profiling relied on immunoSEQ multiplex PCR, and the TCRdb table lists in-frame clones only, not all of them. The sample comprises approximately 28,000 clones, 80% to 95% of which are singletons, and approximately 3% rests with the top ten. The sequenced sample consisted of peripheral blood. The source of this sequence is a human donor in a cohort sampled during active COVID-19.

The CDR3: CASSLEADTGAFF. The CDR3 DNA follows: TGTGCCAGCAGCTTAGAGGCGGATACCGGAGCTTTCTTT. The chain is built from TRBV11-2 and TRBJ1-1; D unclear. This CDR3 is 13 amino acids long. Per the germline V gene, CDR1 is SGHAT and CDR2 is FQNNGV. V lost 0 bases and J 10 bases, leaving 12 bases between the germline ends.